This is a list of T cell receptor beta chains from one sample in a study of technical replicates of blood from several donors. Some clones are missing from TCRdb's copy, which holds only in-frame ones; the method was immunoSEQ multiplex PCR. The data contain about 94,000 clones, 95% of them singletons. Sequencing was carried out using T cells isolated from PBMCs. Receptor source: a human donor in good health. The CDR3 runs from the conserved cysteine through the conserved F or W. The D gene is left open where the match is weak. Where a row states a size, it is once, few, many or the class of an expanded clone; other rows omit it.

V gene	D gene	clone size	J gene	CDR3 DNA	CDR3 protein
TRBV7-6	TRBD1	NA	TRBJ1-2	TGTGCCAGTCGACAGGGGTTGGGGGATGGCTACACCTTC	CASRQGLGDGYTF
TRBV2	NA	once	TRBJ1-3	TGTGCCAGCAGTGAACGGGGATTCTCTGGAAACACCATATATTTT	CASSERGFSGNTIYF
TRBV19	NA	NA	TRBJ2-1	TGTGCCAGTAGTAAAACTTACTACAATGAGCAGTTCTTC	CASSKTYYNEQFF
TRBV19	NA	NA	TRBJ2-2	TGTGCCAGTAGTATATTAGGGACCGGAGGGACCGGGGAGCTGTTTTTT	CASSILGTGGTGELFF
TRBV7-9	TRBD1	NA	TRBJ2-7	TGTGCCAGCAGCTTCCCGACAGGGGAAGGGTACGAGCAGTACTTC	CASSFPTGEGYEQYF
TRBV6-6	NA	NA	TRBJ2-7	TGTGCCAGCAGTTACTCGACAGTTTCCTACGAGCAGTACTTC	CASSYSTVSYEQYF
TRBV15	NA	NA	TRBJ2-3	TGTGCCACCAGCAGAGAAGGGTCAGGGGTTGGAGATACGCAGTATTTT	CATSREGSGVGDTQYF
TRBV2	TRBD2	NA	TRBJ2-7	TGTGCCAGCAGAGCTAGCGGGAGCGCTGGATACTACGAGCAGTACTTC	CASRASGSAGYYEQYF
TRBV7-8	NA	NA	TRBJ2-7	TGTGCCAGCAGCTTGGAGTTCTCCTACGAGCAGTACTTC	CASSLEFSYEQYF
TRBV5-6	TRBD2	once	TRBJ2-7	TGTGCCAGCAGCCCCGGACTAGCGAGAGAGCAGTACTTC	CASSPGLAREQYF
TRBV15	TRBD2	NA	TRBJ2-1	TGTGCCACCAGCCCCGCGGGAGCGGGATTGTATGAGCAGTTCTTC	CATSPAGAGLYEQFF
TRBV10-3	TRBD1	NA	TRBJ1-1	TGTGCCATCAGAGAACAGGGGGCCACTAACACTGAAGCTTTCTTT	CAIREQGATNTEAFF
TRBV4-1	TRBD1	NA	TRBJ2-7	TGCGCCAGCAGCCAAGATCTGAGACAGGGTTTCGAGCAGTACTTC	CASSQDLRQGFEQYF
TRBV28	TRBD1	NA	TRBJ1-3	TGTGCCAGCAGTTTAATTCGGGACAGGCTGAGGGGAAACACCATATATTTT	CASSLIRDRLRGNTIYF
TRBV19	NA	NA	TRBJ2-1	TGTGCCAGTAGTAAAACAGGCCCCTACAATGAGCAGTTCTTC	CASSKTGPYNEQFF
TRBV5-6	NA	NA	TRBJ2-5	TGTGCCAGCAGCTTAGAACAGAAAGAGACCCAGTACTTC	CASSLEQKETQYF
TRBV18	NA	NA	TRBJ2-3	TGTGCCAGCTCACCACCATCACTAGTGATTCATACGCAGTATTTT	CASSPPSLVIHTQYF
TRBV6-1	NA	NA	TRBJ1-1	TGTGCCAGCAGTGAAGATTGGGCGAACACTGAAGCTTTCTTT	CASSEDWANTEAFF
TRBV10-1	NA	NA	TRBJ1-3	TGCGCCAGCAGTGAGACAATCAAGAACACCATATATTTT	CASSETIKNTIYF
TRBV30	NA	NA	TRBJ1-6	TGTGCCTGGAGTGAAGGGGGCTCCTATAATTCACCCCTCCACTTT	CAWSEGGSYNSPLHF
TRBV10-1	NA	NA	TRBJ1-1	TGCGCCAGCAGTGAGTCATCGGGACTCAACACTGAAGCTTTCTTT	CASSESSGLNTEAFF
TRBV28	NA	NA	TRBJ1-4	TGTGCCAGCAGTTTGAGGCAAGAGAATGAAAAACTGTTTTTT	CASSLRQENEKLFF
TRBV11-2	TRBD1	once	TRBJ2-7	TGTGCCAGCAGCCGGACAGGGGGCATCCACGAGCAGTACTTC	CASSRTGGIHEQYF
TRBV14	NA	NA	TRBJ2-7	TGTGCCAGCAGCCAGTATCCGGCGGGCTACGAGCAGTACTTC	CASSQYPAGYEQYF
TRBV18	NA	NA	TRBJ1-1	TGTGCCAGCTCACCCGGGAAAGGAAACACTGAAGCTTTCTTT	CASSPGKGNTEAFF
TRBV18	TRBD1	few	TRBJ1-1	TGTGCCAGCGCGGAGCGGGCAGGGGGTAACACTGAAGCTTTCTTT	CASAERAGGNTEAFF
TRBV12-1	NA	NA	TRBJ1-2	TGTGCCAGCAGCTCCCCGCGGACAAGGCGGACCTTC	CASSSPRTRRTF
TRBV30	NA	NA	TRBJ1-6	TGTGCCTGGTCGGTCGGGATTAATTCACCCCTCCACTTT	CAWSVGINSPLHF